Listed here are 23 T cell receptor beta chains from one sample, sequenced in a study of T cells in Graves' hyperthyroidism and ophthalmopathy. Amplification yielded TCR beta CDR3 regions, with RNA transcripts as the source. Researchers ran a first-round RT-PCR on the TCR CDR3 using the HTBI primer set. TCRdb fed the multiplex PCR reads into MiXCR, producing one record per CDR3 protein. The sample has about 250,000 distinct CDR3 sequences, about 20% seen once. Sequencing was performed on blood. The origin of the receptors is a man under 40 with Graves' ophthalmopathy.

This clonotype appeared many times. This rearrangement joins TRBV12-3 or TRBV12-4 to TRBJ2-7; D uncertain. This CDR3 has 13 residues. The germline V and J ends were trimmed by 0 bases and 4 bases, with 7 bases remaining between them. The CDR3 sequence: CASSLAVLYEQYF. The DNA for the CDR3 is TGTGCCAGCAGTTTAGCGGTCCTTTACGAGCAGTACTTC.

Only a few counts were recorded for this clonotype. The chain links TRBV3-1 to TRBJ1-4; D is unclear. The germline CDR1 and CDR2 sequences are LGHDT and YNNKEL (reference sequence). The CDR3 covers 16 residues. Trimming left V 2 bases short and J 5 bases short, with 15 bases between. CDR3 amino acids: CASSQHAGKSNEKLFF. The CDR3 DNA follows: TGTGCCAGCAGCCAACACGCCGGGAAAAGCAATGAAAAACTGTTTTTT.

The chain joins TRBV20-1 to TRBJ2-7; no reliable D call. Germline loops: CDR1 DFQATT, CDR2 SNEGSKA (reference sequence). Between the trimmed V and J ends, which lost 0 bases and 5 bases, there was a span of 5 bases. The CDR3 is made up of 11 amino acids. CDR3 protein: CSARDNHEQYF. As DNA, the CDR3 is TGCAGTGCTAGAGATAACCACGAGCAGTACTTC.

This clonotype was recorded a few times. V gene TRBV4-1 combines with J gene TRBJ2-7, with 7 bases lining up with TRBD2. The CDR3 covers 14 residues. CDR1 and CDR2 (germline): MGHRA, YSYEKL. The J segment lost 6 bases and the V segment lost 2 bases, leaving 7 bases of the junction unmatched. CDR3 in amino acids: CASSQIPGRAEQYF. CDR3 nucleotides: TGCGCCAGCAGCCAAATCCCAGGGAGGGCCGAGCAGTACTTC.

This clonotype was recorded many times. The V call is TRBV7-2, the J call TRBJ2-3, with D unresolved. With 1 base removed from V and 3 bases from J, the gap between germline ends came to 5 bases. The CDR3 is made up of 13 amino acids. CDR1 is SGHTA and CDR2 is FQGNSA in the germline V gene. CDR3 sequence reads: CASSLVWTDTQYF. DNA of the CDR3: TGTGCCAGCAGCTTAGTGTGGACAGATACGCAGTATTTT.

For this clonotype: With a much larger clone just one base away, this may be a read error. This sequence joins TRBV20-1 and TRBJ2-1, with D perhaps TRBD2 (5 bases). The CDR3 has 15 amino acids. V gave up 0 bases and J gave up 4 bases, with 13 bases separating them. Per the germline V gene, CDR1 is DFQATT and CDR2 is SNEGSKA (reference sequence). CDR3 loop: CSARDIAGLYNEQFF. CDR3 nucleotide sequence: TGCAGTGCTAGAGATATTGCGGGCCTATACAATGAGCAGTTCTTC.

The rearrangement uses TRBV3-1 and TRBJ2-5, with no clear D. This CDR3 region has 15 residues. From germline, CDR1 is LGHDT and CDR2 YNNKEL (reference sequence). Trimming left V 4 bases short and J 2 bases short, with 14 bases between. The chain's CDR3 is CASSRSVIRQETQYF. Here the CDR3 DNA reads TGTGCCAGCAGCCGATCGGTAATCCGGCAAGAGACCCAGTACTTC.

This clonotype appeared many times. The chain uses TRBV6-5 and TRBJ1-5; maybe TRBD1 (6 bases). CDR1 MNHEY and CDR2 SVGAGI come from the germline V gene. CDR3 length: 16 amino acids. V was clipped by 1 base and J by 1 base, with 11 bases between them. Here the CDR3 reads CASSYYPTGSNQPQHF. The CDR3 coding sequence is TGTGCCAGCAGTTACTATCCGACAGGAAGCAATCAGCCCCAGCATTTT.

This clonotype was counted ten times or more. V usage is TRBV5-1 and J usage is TRBJ1-1, with 7 bases matching TRBD1. V was pared by 2 bases and J by 3 bases, with 7 bases of the junction left unmatched. The CDR3 consists of 15 residues. Per germline, CDR1 SGHRS and CDR2 YFSETQ. CDR3 bases: TGCGCCAGCAGCTTAGGGCCAGGGGGGGACACTGAAGCTTTCTTT. Its protein is CASSLGPGGDTEAFF.

The chain has TRBV7-9 and TRBJ2-7; TRBD1 agrees at 12 bases. The junction had 7 bases not matched to a gene; V was cut back by 2 bases and J by 5 bases. Germline V lookup: CDR1 SEHNR, CDR2 FQNEAQ (reference sequence). The CDR3 consists of 16 residues. The CDR3 protein is CASSLTGQGANHEQYF. The DNA for the CDR3 is TGTGCCAGCAGCTTAACGGGACAGGGGGCAAATCACGAGCAGTACTTC.

This rearrangement joins TRBV5-1 to TRBJ2-1, with 14 positions matching TRBD2. Germline trimming cut 4 bases from V and 7 bases from J; bases unmatched to any gene: 4. The CDR3 extends over 15 amino acids. The germline V gene has CDR1 SGHRS and CDR2 YFSETQ. The CDR3 region is CASSLTSGGGNEQFF. DNA for the CDR3: TGCGCCAGCAGCCTGACTAGCGGGGGGGGGAATGAGCAGTTCTTC.

Ten or more counts support this clonotype. The chain uses TRBV30 and TRBJ2-7, with 9 positions matching TRBD1. Trimming took 2 bases from V and 5 from J; bases not matched to a gene: 10. CDR1 is GTSNPN and CDR2 is SVGIG in the germline V gene (reference sequence). The CDR3 length is 15 residues. CDR3 nucleotides: TGTGCCTGGAGTCACTCCCGGACAGGGGTCGACGAGCAGTACTTC. Amino acids: CAWSHSRTGVDEQYF.

The CDR3 DNA sequence: TGTGCCAGCAGCCAAGTCTACAGGGATACGCAGTATTTT. Amino acids: CASSQVYRDTQYF. The chain combines TRBV3-1 with TRBJ2-3, with D possibly TRBD1 on 5 matching bases. Trimming took off 1 base at V and 6 bases at J, with 8 bases between the two ends. CDR3 size: 13 residues. The V gene's germline CDR1 is LGHDT and CDR2 YNNKEL (reference sequence).

Turning to this clonotype: Compared with germline, one end of the junction differs, possibly owing to a read error. The chain employs TRBV5-1 and TRBJ2-5; D remains unclear. The germline gives CDR1 SGHRS, CDR2 YFSETQ. The CDR3 runs 8 residues. The CDR3 region is CASSLGDF. DNA of the CDR3: TGCGCCAGCAGCTTGGGAGACTTC.

About this clonotype itself: A junction boundary mismatches the germline segment, possibly from a read error. The gene calls are TRBV5-1 and TRBJ1-4; 10 nucleotides match TRBD1. CDR3 length: 15 amino acids. Germline CDR1 and CDR2: SGHRS and YFSETQ. CDR3 protein: CAGSRTGTGDEKLFF. In DNA form, the CDR3 reads TGCGCCGGCAGCCGGACCGGGACAGGGGATGAAAAACTGTTTTTT.

Here the CDR3 reads CASSLVPGLADYNEQFF. The CDR3 DNA is TGCGCCAGCAGCTTGGTTCCGGGACTAGCAGATTACAATGAGCAGTTCTTC. The V call is TRBV5-1, the J call TRBJ2-1; TRBD2 aligns across 9 bases. V lost 0 bases and J lost 4; bases outside the gene matches: 8. The V gene's germline CDR1 is SGHRS and CDR2 YFSETQ. The length of the CDR3 is 17 residues.

This clonotype has ten or more counts. The chain links TRBV6-1 to TRBJ1-5; 9 positions match TRBD1. CDR1 MNHNS and CDR2 SASEGT come from the germline V gene. CDR3 length: 15 amino acids. V trimming: 2 bases; J trimming: 2 bases; junction bases outside the gene matches: 1. CDR3 DNA sequence: TGTGCCAGCAGTGAACGGGACAGGGGCAATCAGCCCCAGCATTTT. This translates into CASSERDRGNQPQHF.

This chain joins TRBV7-2 and TRBJ2-7; 7 bases are a match to TRBD2. The CDR3 length is 15 residues. After removal of 7 bases from V and 2 bases from J, the junction contained 11 bases not matched to a gene. Germline V gene data show CDR1 as SGHTA and CDR2 as FQGNSA. CDR3 loop: CASNRRLGGAYEQYF. The CDR3 DNA reads as TGTGCCAGCAACAGGAGGCTGGGAGGGGCCTACGAGCAGTACTTC. Looking up the rest from reference TRBV7-2 and TRBJ2-7 gives the full variable domain: GAGVSQSPSNKVTEKGKDVELRCDPISGHTALYWYRQSLGQGLEFLIYFQGNSAPDKSGLPSDRFSAERTGGSVSTLTIQRTQQEDSAVYLCASNRRLGGAYEQYFGPGTRLTVT.

This clonotype has just a few counts. This may stem from a read error, because a much larger clone lies one nucleotide away. This chain joins TRBV11-1 and TRBJ2-7, with D unresolved. CDR3 length: 15 amino acids. Germline V gives CDR1 SGHAT, CDR2 FQDESV (reference sequence). CDR3 nucleotide sequence: TGTGCCTGCAGCCGCAACGTCAGGAGCCTGGACGAGCAGTACTTC. Translated, it gives CACSRNVRSLDEQYF.

This clonotype was detected a few times. The chain is built from TRBV14 and TRBJ2-7; 8 nucleotides agree with TRBD2. The CDR3 consists of 15 residues. Per germline, CDR1 SGHDN and CDR2 FVKESK. V shed 3 bases and J 4 bases; nucleotides not matched to a gene: 8. CDR3 nucleotides: TGTGCCAGCAGCCACCCACGGGGGGGCGGATACGAGCAGTACTTC. Its protein product is CASSHPRGGGYEQYF.

This clonotype was detected a few times. CDR3 sequence: CASSLGAGQASAYISNQPQHF. CDR3 nucleotides: TGTGCCAGCAGCTTAGGGGCAGGACAGGCGAGCGCTTATATCAGCAATCAGCCCCAGCATTTT. The V gene is TRBV7-8, the J gene TRBJ1-5; 7 nucleotides match TRBD1. The V and J ends lost 1 base and 1 base, in that order; junction bases with no gene match: 19. CDR3 length equals 21 residues. CDR1 and CDR2 from the germline V gene are SGHVS and FQNEAQ.

This chain connects TRBV6-5 to TRBJ2-7; the match to TRBD2 covers 7 bases. Trimming removed 0 bases from V and 1 base from J; junction bases left unmatched: 3. The length of the CDR3 is 15 residues. CDR1 and CDR2 from the germline V gene are MNHEY and SVGAGI. CDR3 amino acids: CASSYSASGSYEQYF. The CDR3 nucleotides are TGTGCCAGCAGTTACTCTGCTAGCGGTTCCTACGAGCAGTACTTC.

This clonotype was picked up a small number of times. The chain has TRBV10-3 and TRBJ2-3; TRBD2 aligns across 11 bases. CDR1 and CDR2 from the germline V gene are ENHRY and SYGVKD. With 7 bases clipped from V and 2 bases from J, the junction kept 5 bases outside the gene matches. The CDR3 covers 15 residues. The CDR3 nucleotides are TGTGCCATCAACGAGGGACTAGCGGACACAGATACGCAGTATTTT. It is translated as CAINEGLADTDTQYF.